This TCR beta chain was documented in a study of Ad26.COV2.S vaccination and SARS-CoV-2 variants. Measured with immunoSEQ multiplex PCR; TCRdb has only the in-frame clones, and not every one. Counted here are some 340,000 clones, about 82% occurring once; the ten biggest clones make up around 2%. The CDR3 consists of 15 residues. The germline V gene encodes CDR1 MNHEY and CDR2 SVGAGI. The trim removed 5 bases at V and 4 bases at J, leaving 4 bases unmatched. Sample treatment: 15 to 20 received Ad26.COV2.S at low or high dose, single or two shots; a few received placebo; per-sample allocation not given. Samples were taken on day 63 after the first vaccine or placebo injection. Whoever gave the sample was an adult aged 18-55 years in Boston.

Sequenced here: peripheral blood, sampled in a trial of Ad26.COV2.S vaccine versus placebo. J is TRBJ2-7 and V is TRBV6-5; 14 nucleotides agree with TRBD2. The sequence derives from a person aged 18-65 years who received the Ad26.COV2.S COVID-19 vaccine or a placebo. CDR3 coding DNA: TGTGCCAGCAGTAAGGGACTAGCGGGGGTGTACGAGCAGTACTTC. Translation: CASSKGLAGVYEQYF.